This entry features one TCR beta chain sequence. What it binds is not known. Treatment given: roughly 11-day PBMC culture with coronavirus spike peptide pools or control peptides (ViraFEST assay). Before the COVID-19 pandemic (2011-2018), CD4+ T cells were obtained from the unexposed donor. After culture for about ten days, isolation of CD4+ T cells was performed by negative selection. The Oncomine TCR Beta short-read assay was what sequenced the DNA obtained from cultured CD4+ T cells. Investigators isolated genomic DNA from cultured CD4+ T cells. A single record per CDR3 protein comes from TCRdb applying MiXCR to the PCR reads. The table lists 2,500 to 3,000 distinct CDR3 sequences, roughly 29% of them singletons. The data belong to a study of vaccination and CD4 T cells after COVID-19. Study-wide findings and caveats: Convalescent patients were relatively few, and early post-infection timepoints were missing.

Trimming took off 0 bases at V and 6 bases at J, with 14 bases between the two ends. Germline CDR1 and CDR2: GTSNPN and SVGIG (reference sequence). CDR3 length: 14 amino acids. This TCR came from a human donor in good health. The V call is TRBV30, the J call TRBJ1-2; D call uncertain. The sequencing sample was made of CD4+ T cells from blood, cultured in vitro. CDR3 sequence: CAWSVSEPVHGYTF. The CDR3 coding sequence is TGTGCCTGGAGTGTATCAGAGCCCGTCCATGGCTACACCTTC.